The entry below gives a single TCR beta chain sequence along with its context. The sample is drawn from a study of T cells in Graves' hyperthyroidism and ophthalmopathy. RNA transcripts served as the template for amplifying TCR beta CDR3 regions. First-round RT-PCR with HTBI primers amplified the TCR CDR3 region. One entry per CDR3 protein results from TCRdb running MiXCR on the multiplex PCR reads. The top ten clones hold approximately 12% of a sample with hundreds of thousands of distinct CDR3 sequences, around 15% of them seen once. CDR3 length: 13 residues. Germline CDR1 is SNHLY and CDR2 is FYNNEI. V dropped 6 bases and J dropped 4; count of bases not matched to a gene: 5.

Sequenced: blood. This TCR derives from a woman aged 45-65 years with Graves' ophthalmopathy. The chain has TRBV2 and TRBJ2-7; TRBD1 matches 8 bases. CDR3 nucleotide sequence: TGTGCCAGCAGGGACAGGGTGATTTACGAGCAGTACTTC. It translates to CASRDRVIYEQYF.